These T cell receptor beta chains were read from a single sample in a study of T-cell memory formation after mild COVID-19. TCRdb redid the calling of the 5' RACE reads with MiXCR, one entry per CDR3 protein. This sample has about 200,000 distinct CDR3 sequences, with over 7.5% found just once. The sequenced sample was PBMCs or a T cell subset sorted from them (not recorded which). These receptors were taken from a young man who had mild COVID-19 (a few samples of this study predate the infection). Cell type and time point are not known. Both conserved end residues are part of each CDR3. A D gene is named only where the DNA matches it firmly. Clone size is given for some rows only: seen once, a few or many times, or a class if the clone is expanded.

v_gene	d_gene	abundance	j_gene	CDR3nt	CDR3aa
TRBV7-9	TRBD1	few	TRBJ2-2	TGTGCCAGCAGCTTACGAGACAGGGGGACCCCCGGGGAGCTGTTTTTT	CASSLRDRGTPGELFF
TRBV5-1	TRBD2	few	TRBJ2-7	TGCGCCAGCAGCACCGGGACTTTAGCGGGGTTCTACGAGCAGTACTTC	CASSTGTLAGFYEQYF
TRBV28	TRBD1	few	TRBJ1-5	TGTGCCAGCAGCCAAATCGGGACAGCTAGCAATCAGCCCCAGCATTTT	CASSQIGTASNQPQHF
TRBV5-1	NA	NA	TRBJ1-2	TGCGCCAGCAGCTTGTTCCCACCTAACTATGGCTACACCTTC	CASSLFPPNYGYTF
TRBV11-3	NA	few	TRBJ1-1	TGTGCCAGCAGCCGGGGACGGTCGAACACTGAAGCTTTCTTT	CASSRGRSNTEAFF
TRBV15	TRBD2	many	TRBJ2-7	TGTGCCACCAGCGAGGGGGTAGCGGGGGCCTCCTACGAGCAGTACTTC	CATSEGVAGASYEQYF
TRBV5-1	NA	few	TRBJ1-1	TGCGCCAGCAGCTTGGCCCTAGGGGGCACTGAAGCTTTCTTT	CASSLALGGTEAFF
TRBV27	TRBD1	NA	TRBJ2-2	TGTGCCAGCAGGGAAGGGACAGTGACCGGGGAGCTGTTTTTT	CASREGTVTGELFF
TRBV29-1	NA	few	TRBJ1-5	TGCAGCGTTGGGGGGGGAAATCAGCCCCAGCATTTT	CSVGGGNQPQHF
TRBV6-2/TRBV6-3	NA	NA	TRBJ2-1	TGTGCCAGCAGTTACTCGAGAGGGGCCGATGAGCAGTTCTTC	CASSYSRGADEQFF
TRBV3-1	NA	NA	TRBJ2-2	TGTGCCAGCAGCCCGACGAAGGGGACCAGCACCGGGGAGCTGTTTTTT	CASSPTKGTSTGELFF
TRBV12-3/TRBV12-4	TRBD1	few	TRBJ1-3	TGTGCCAGCAGACGGGACAGCTCTGGAAACACCATATATTTT	CASRRDSSGNTIYF
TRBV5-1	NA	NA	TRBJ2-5	TGCGCCAGCAGCCCGGACGAGGGGGAGACCCAGTACTTC	CASSPDEGETQYF
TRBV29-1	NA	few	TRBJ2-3	TGCAGCGTTCGTGGGGGGCGAACAGATACGCAGTATTTT	CSVRGGRTDTQYF
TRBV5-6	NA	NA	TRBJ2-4	TGTGCCAGCACCCCCCGGGCCCATGGAAACATTCAGTACTTC	CASTPRAHGNIQYF
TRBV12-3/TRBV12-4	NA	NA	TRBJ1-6	TGTGCCAGCAGTGTGGACACCGCTCGGGCCCACTTT	CASSVDTARAHF
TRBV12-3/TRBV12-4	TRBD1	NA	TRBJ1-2	TGTGCCAGCAGTTTAGGGGACAGCACCTATGGCTACACCTTC	CASSLGDSTYGYTF
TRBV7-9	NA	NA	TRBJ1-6	TGTGCCAGCAGCTTTCAGGGTTTTATCCTCCACTTT	CASSFQGFILHF